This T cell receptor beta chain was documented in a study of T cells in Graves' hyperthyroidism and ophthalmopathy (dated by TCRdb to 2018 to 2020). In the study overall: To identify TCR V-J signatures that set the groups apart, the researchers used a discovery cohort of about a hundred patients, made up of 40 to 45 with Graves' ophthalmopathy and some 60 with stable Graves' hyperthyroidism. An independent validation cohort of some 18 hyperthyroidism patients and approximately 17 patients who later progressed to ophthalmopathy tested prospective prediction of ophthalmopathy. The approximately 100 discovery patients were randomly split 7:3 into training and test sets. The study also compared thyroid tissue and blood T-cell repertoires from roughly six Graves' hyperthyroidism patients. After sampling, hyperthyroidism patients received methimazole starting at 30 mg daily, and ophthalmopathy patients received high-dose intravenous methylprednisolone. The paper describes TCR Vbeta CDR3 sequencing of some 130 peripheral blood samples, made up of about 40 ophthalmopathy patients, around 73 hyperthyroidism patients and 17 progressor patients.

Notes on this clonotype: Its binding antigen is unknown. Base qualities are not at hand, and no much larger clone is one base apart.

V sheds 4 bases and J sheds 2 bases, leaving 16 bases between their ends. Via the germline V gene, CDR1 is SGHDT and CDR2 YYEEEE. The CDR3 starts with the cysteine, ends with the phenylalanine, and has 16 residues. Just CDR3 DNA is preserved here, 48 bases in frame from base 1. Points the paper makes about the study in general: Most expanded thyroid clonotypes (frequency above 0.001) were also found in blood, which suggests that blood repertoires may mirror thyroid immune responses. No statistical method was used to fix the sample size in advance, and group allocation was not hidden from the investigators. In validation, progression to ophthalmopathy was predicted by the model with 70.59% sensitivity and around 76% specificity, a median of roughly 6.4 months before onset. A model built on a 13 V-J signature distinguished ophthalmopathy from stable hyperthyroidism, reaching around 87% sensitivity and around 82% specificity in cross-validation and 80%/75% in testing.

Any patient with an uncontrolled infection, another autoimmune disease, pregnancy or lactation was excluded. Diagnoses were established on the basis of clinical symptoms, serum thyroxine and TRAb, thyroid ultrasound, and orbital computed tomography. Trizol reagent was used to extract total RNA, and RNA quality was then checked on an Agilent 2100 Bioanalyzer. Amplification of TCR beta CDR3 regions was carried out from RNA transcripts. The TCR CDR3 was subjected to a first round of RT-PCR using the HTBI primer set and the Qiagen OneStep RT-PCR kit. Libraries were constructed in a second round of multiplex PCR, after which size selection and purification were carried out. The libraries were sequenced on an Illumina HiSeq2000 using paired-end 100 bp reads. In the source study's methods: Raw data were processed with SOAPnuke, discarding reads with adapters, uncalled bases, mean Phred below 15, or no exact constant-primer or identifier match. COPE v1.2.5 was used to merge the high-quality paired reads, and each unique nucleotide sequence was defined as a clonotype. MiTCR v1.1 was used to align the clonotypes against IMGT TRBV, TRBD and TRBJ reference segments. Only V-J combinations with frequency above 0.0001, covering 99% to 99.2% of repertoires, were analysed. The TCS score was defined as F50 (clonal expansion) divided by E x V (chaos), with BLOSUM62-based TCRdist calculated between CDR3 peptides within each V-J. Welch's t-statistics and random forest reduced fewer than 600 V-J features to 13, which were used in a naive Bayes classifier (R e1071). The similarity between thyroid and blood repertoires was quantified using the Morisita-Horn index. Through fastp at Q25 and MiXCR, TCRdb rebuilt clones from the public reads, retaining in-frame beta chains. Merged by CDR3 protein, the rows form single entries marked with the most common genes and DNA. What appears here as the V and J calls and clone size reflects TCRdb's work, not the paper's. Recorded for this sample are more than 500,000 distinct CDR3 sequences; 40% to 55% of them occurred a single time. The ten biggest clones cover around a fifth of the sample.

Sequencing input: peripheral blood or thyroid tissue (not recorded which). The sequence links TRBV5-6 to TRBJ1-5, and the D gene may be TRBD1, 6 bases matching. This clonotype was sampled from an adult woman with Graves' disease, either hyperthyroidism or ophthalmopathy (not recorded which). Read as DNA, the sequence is TGTGCCAGCAGCCAACGCCGGGACATTGGCAATCAGCCCCAGCATTTT. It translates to CASSQRRDIGNQPQHF.